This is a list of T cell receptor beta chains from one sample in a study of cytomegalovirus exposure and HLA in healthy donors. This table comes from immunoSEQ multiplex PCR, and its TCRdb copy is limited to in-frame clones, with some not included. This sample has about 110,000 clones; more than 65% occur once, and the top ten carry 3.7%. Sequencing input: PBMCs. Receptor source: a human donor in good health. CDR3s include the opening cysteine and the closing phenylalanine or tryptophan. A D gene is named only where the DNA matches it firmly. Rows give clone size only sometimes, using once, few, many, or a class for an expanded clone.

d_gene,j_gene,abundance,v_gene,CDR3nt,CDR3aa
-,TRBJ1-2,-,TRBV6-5,TGTGCCAGCAGTGTAAACAGGGAGGGCTATGGCTACACCTTC,CASSVNREGYGYTF
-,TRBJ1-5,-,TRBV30,TGTGCCTGGAGTGAGGGAGGCAATCAGCCCCAGCATTTT,CAWSEGGNQPQHF
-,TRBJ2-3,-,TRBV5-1,TGCGCCAGCAGCCTGCAGGGGCAGGGGCCAGATACGCAGTATTTT,CASSLQGQGPDTQYF
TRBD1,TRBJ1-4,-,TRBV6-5,TGTGCCAGCACCTCCGGGACAGGGGGTGAAAAACTGTTTTTT,CASTSGTGGEKLFF
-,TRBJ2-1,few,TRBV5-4,TGTGCCAGCAGCCCGGAGGGGGCGGCCTCCTACAATGAGCAGTTCTTC,CASSPEGAASYNEQFF
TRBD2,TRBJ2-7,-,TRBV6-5,TGTGCCAGCTACGGTAGCGGGAAGGCCTACGAGCAGTACTTC,CASYGSGKAYEQYF
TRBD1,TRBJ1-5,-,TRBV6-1,TGTGCCAGCAGCACGGACAGGAGTAGCAATCAGCCCCAGCATTTT,CASSTDRSSNQPQHF
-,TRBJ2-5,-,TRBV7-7,TGTGCTAGCAGCTTCTGGTCAGGGGTATCGGAGACCCAGTACTTC,CASSFWSGVSETQYF
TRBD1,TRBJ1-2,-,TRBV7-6,TGTGCCAGCAGCTTAAATAGACAGGGGCGGGGGTATGGCTACACCTTC,CASSLNRQGRGYGYTF
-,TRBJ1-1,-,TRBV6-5,TGTGCCAGCGGCCCCCGCACGTGGAACACTGAAGCTTTCTTT,CASGPRTWNTEAFF
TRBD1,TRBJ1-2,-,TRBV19,TGTGCCAGTAGTAGTAGGACAGGGCCCAACTATGGCTACACCTTC,CASSSRTGPNYGYTF
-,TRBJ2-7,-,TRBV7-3,TGTGCCAGCAGCTCCGACAGAGGCTACGAGCAGTACTTC,CASSSDRGYEQYF
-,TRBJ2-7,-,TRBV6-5,TGTGCCAGCAGCCACAAGCCCACAGGGACCTACGAGCAGTACTTC,CASSHKPTGTYEQYF
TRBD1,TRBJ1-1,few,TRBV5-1,TGCGCCAGCAGCTCAGGACAGGGAGGAAGGGCTGAAGCTTTCTTT,CASSSGQGGRAEAFF
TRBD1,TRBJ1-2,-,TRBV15,TGTGCCACCAGCACGGACAGGGGCTATGGCTACACCTTC,CATSTDRGYGYTF